This T cell receptor beta chain was documented in a study of OX40 agonist ivuxolimab in advanced cancers. The overall study: Ivuxolimab, an agonistic anti-OX40 (CD134) antibody, was given to patients. The dose-escalation group included hepatocellular carcinoma, melanoma, renal cell carcinoma and head and neck cancer.

TCRdb keeps only in-frame clones here, not all; method: immunoSEQ multiplex PCR. The sample lists more than 55,000 clones, approximately 89% occurring once. V lost 2 bases to trimming and J lost 8 bases, with 7 bases between them. This CDR3 region has 13 residues. Germline assignment: CDR1 LNHDA and CDR2 SQIVND (reference sequence). Baseline, cycle 4 day 1, and cycle 7 day 1 were the blood sampling points. Worth noting for this clone: Its antigen is unknown.

Study observations and caveats: CD4+ T cells averaged fewer expanded clones than CD8+ T cells.

This chain uses TRBV19 with TRBJ1-6, with D hard to call. The sample consisted of CD4+ or CD8+ T cells sorted from blood, taken in a trial of the OX40 agonist ivuxolimab. The source of this sequence is an adult with an advanced solid tumor such as melanoma, head and neck, liver or kidney cancer. The CDR3 reads CASSIKVDSPLHF. CDR3 DNA sequence: TGTGCCAGTAGTATAAAGGTTGATTCACCCCTCCACTTT.